The present T cell receptor (beta chain) was sequenced within a study of T cells in Graves' hyperthyroidism and ophthalmopathy. In its sample, this clonotype was seen many times. V was clipped by 1 base and J by 4 bases, with 10 bases between them. This CDR3 is 14 amino acids long. Germline V gene data show CDR1 as SGHAT and CDR2 as FQNNGV. PBMCs stemmed from 10 ml fresh peripheral blood. Using RNA transcripts as the source, TCR beta CDR3 regions were amplified. HTBI primers were the set used in a first-round RT-PCR of the TCR CDR3. Using its own MiXCR run on the multiplex PCR reads, TCRdb lists one record per CDR3 protein. The table has hundreds of thousands of distinct CDR3 sequences, about 20% seen once; the top ten hold roughly 60%.

The receptor comes from a man under 40 with Graves' ophthalmopathy. This chain joins TRBV11-2 and TRBJ1-1; tentatively, D is TRBD1 (5 bases). Material: blood. CDR3 sequence (DNA): TGTGCCAGCAGCTTAGGGGGGGATGCCACTGAAGCTTTCTTT. Translated: CASSLGGDATEAFF.